This T cell receptor (beta chain) comes out of a study of vaccination and CD4 T cells after COVID-19. The ends were cut back, 2 bases at V and 4 bases at J, with 11 bases in the middle. Germline V gene sequence: CDR1 SEHNR, CDR2 FQNEAQ (reference sequence). The CDR3 loop spans 14 amino acids. A single record per CDR3 protein comes from TCRdb applying MiXCR to the PCR reads. The data contain some 20,000 distinct CDR3 sequences, around 64% of them singletons. Here the sequenced sample was CD4+ T cells from blood, taken after SARS-CoV-2 vaccination. This clonotype was obtained from a human donor who had recovered from COVID-19. The chain employs TRBV7-9 and TRBJ1-2; tentative D call: TRBD1 (5 bases). The CDR3 DNA sequence: TGTGCCAGCAGCTTACCGGACACGACCTATGGCTACACCTTC. This sequence encodes CASSLPDTTYGYTF.